Listed here are 14 T cell receptor beta chains from one sample, sequenced in a study of blood T cell repertoires in COVID-19. Only in-frame clones appear in the TCRdb table, and some are missing; sequencing was by immunoSEQ multiplex PCR. The table lists over 400,000 clones, roughly 88% of them singletons. The sequenced sample was peripheral blood. The receptors were gathered from a woman aged 25-40 years with active or convalescent COVID-19.

The chain links TRBV6-5 to TRBJ1-3; the D gene is possibly TRBD1 (5 bases). Trimming shortened V by 6 bases and J by 0 bases, and 9 bases separated the two germline ends. CDR1 and CDR2 from the germline V gene are MNHEY and SVGAGI. This CDR3 is built from 14 residues. The CDR3 region is CASRQASSGNTIYF. The CDR3 nucleotides are TGTGCCAGCAGACAGGCAAGCTCTGGAAACACCATATATTTT.

This rearrangement joins TRBV2 to TRBJ1-2, with D uncertain. CDR1 is SNHLY, CDR2 FYNNEI, per germline. The V end lost 8 bases, the J end lost 4 bases, and 8 bases lay between the germline ends. The CDR3 is 11 residues long. The CDR3 reads CASSLSYGYTF. The CDR3, as DNA: TGTGCCAGCTCCCTTTCCTATGGCTACACCTTC.

V gene TRBV7-6 combines with J gene TRBJ1-2; TRBD1 aligns across 12 bases. The germline CDR1 and CDR2 sequences are SGHVS and FNYEAQ. This CDR3 is 14 amino acids long. V was clipped by 11 bases and J by 5 bases; unmatched bases: 9. This CDR3 reads CAVWGQGAVYGYTF. The CDR3 region has the DNA TGTGCCGTTTGGGGACAGGGGGCGGTTTATGGCTACACCTTC.

This clone is a singleton in its sample. The chain employs TRBV5-1 and TRBJ2-7; possible D gene TRBD2, 5 bases. In germline, CDR1 is SGHRS, CDR2 YFSETQ. CDR3 size: 13 residues. V lost 4 bases, J lost 0 bases, and 8 bases lay in between. The CDR3 region is CASSATSSYEQYF. In DNA form, the CDR3 reads TGCGCCAGCAGCGCAACTAGCTCCTACGAGCAGTACTTC.

CDR3 loop: CASSSYSGGSYNEQFF. CDR3 coding DNA: TGTGCCAGCAGCTCGTATAGCGGGGGCTCCTACAATGAGCAGTTCTTC. V usage is TRBV5-6 and J usage is TRBJ2-1; 9 bases align to TRBD2. Germline lookup yields CDR1 SGHDT and CDR2 YYEEEE. CDR3 length: 16 residues. Trimming removed 3 bases from V and 0 bases from J; junction bases left unmatched: 4.

The CDR3 loop reads CASSPGGLEQYF. In nucleotides, the CDR3 is TGTGCCAGCAGCCCAGGGGGCCTCGAGCAGTACTTC. The rearrangement links TRBV3-1 (or the pseudogene TRBV3-2) to TRBJ2-7; 8 bases are a match to TRBD1. Unmatched junction bases numbered 2, after V lost 4 bases and J lost 6 bases. CDR3 length equals 12 residues. From germline, CDR1 is LGHDT and CDR2 YNNKEL (reference sequence).

The chain employs TRBV29-1 and TRBJ1-4; TRBD1 agrees at 7 bases. V dropped 4 bases and J dropped 8; count of bases not matched to a gene: 7. This CDR3 comprises 13 residues. Germline V gene lookup returns CDR1 SQVTM and CDR2 ANQGSEA. The CDR3 nucleotides read TGCAGCGTTGCACAGGGGATGGGAGAAAAACTGTTTTTT. It translates to CSVAQGMGEKLFF. Using reference TRBV29-1 and TRBJ1-4 for the parts outside the CDR3, the full variable domain is SAVISQKPSRDICQRGTSLTIQCQVDSQVTMMFWYRQQPGQSLTLIATANQGSEATYESGFVIDKFPISRPNLTFSTLTVSNMSPEDSSIYLCSVAQGMGEKLFFGSGTQLSVL.

The J gene is TRBJ1-3, the V gene TRBV9; no firm D call. The germline V gene encodes CDR1 SGDLS and CDR2 YYNGEE. V lost 0 bases, J lost 0 bases, and 7 bases lay in between. The CDR3 runs to 15 residues. Here the CDR3 DNA reads TGTGCCAGCAGCGTAGGGTCTAGCTCTGGAAACACCATATATTTT. Protein product: CASSVGSSSGNTIYF.

The genes are TRBV15 and TRBJ1-5, with D tentatively TRBD1 (6 bases). Looked up from germline, CDR1 is LNHNV and CDR2 is YYDKDF (reference sequence). V lost 3 bases and J 9 bases, leaving 27 bases between the germline ends. The CDR3 is 18 amino acids. For the CDR3, the DNA is TGTGCCACCAGCAGTCCTATTCCGGGACAAGGGCGGTGGTCGCCCCAGCATTTT. Its translation: CATSSPIPGQGRWSPQHF.

The rearrangement links TRBV27 to TRBJ2-7, with 9 bases identical to TRBD1. Germline CDR1 is MNHEY and CDR2 is SMNVEV (reference sequence). Losses at the gene ends were 8 bases for V and 1 base for J; bases not matched to a gene: 3. The CDR3 has 13 residues. The CDR3 DNA reads TGTGCCAGCGGCGGGACAGGGTCCTACGAGCAGTACTTC. This sequence encodes CASGGTGSYEQYF.

The gene calls are TRBV7-9 and TRBJ1-4; the D gene is possibly TRBD1 (6 bases). The CDR3 runs 15 residues. V lost 2 bases, J lost 7 bases, and 14 bases lay in between. Looked up from germline, CDR1 is SEHNR and CDR2 is FQNEAQ (reference sequence). CDR3 sequence reads: CASSLFRGGREKLFF. As DNA, the CDR3 is TGTGCCAGCAGCTTATTCAGGGGCGGTCGTGAAAAACTGTTTTTT.

This rearrangement joins TRBV9 to TRBJ2-1; possibly TRBD2 for D (6 bases). Germline lookup yields CDR1 SGDLS and CDR2 YYNGEE. Trimming pared 0 bases from V and 0 bases from J, leaving 13 bases between. The CDR3 totals 17 residues. The CDR3 spells CASSVEGRGSSYNEQFF. The CDR3 DNA reads TGTGCCAGCAGCGTAGAAGGTCGGGGGAGCTCCTACAATGAGCAGTTCTTC.

This clone was seen once. V is TRBV18 and J is TRBJ2-2; 12 positions agree with TRBD2. The length of the CDR3 is 16 residues. The V segment lost 1 base and the J segment 5 bases; nucleotides outside the gene matches: 2. Germline V gives CDR1 KGHSH, CDR2 LQKENI. The CDR3 coding sequence is TGTGCCAGCTCACCACAGACTAGCGGGAGTACCGGGGAGCTGTTTTTT. This sequence encodes CASSPQTSGSTGELFF.

The chain is built from TRBV29-1 and TRBJ1-2, with a tentative D call TRBD1 (5 bases). Trimming took off 7 bases at V and 2 bases at J, with 8 bases between the two ends. The CDR3 has 11 residues. The germline CDR1 and CDR2 sequences are SQVTM and ANQGSEA. CDR3 bases: TGCAGCGGACAGAGCAACTATGGCTACACCTTC. Its translation: CSGQSNYGYTF.